The rows below give T cell receptor beta chains drawn from one sample of a study of PD-L1 blockade in urothelial cancer. Some clones are missing from TCRdb's copy, which holds only in-frame ones; the method was immunoSEQ multiplex PCR. Here the sample spans tens of thousands of clones, 80% to 85% being singletons. The sequenced sample was PBMCs, obtained around atezolizumab (anti-PD-L1) treatment. Receptors originate from a man aged 65 to 79 with urothelial cancer. CDR3s include the opening cysteine and the closing phenylalanine or tryptophan.

V gene	CDR3 length	J gene	CDR3 protein
TRBV28	16	TRBJ2-7	CASSYTHGLVVYEQYF
TRBV19	17	TRBJ2-6	CASTHGTVISGANVLTF
TRBV5-4	17	TRBJ2-2	CASSGGTSGLTAGELFF
TRBV19	14	TRBJ1-1	CASSILGRKAEAFF
TRBV19	16	TRBJ2-1	CASSDSLAYPYNEQFF
TRBV27	14	TRBJ2-7	CASSPWDRGNEQYF
TRBV30	17	TRBJ2-6	CAWSRAPGLGGANVLTF
TRBV4-1	17	TRBJ2-1	CASSPRLLAGSGNEQFF
TRBV16	13	TRBJ1-4	CASGEGGNEKLFF
TRBV5-8	16	TRBJ2-1	CASSLIPASSYNEQFF
TRBV14	13	TRBJ2-7	CASSRTSLPPQYF
TRBV5-1	15	TRBJ2-7	CASSTAGTGNQYEYF
TRBV7-2	13	TRBJ2-3	CASSMTSTDTQYF
TRBV27	17	TRBJ1-3	CASSRWGGTSSGNTIYF
TRBV2	12	TRBJ2-3	CASGTEGKTQYF
TRBV7-7	13	TRBJ2-5	CAVGAGRPETQYF
TRBV5-1	17	TRBJ2-7	CASSPRGFGSFSYEQYF
TRBV23-1	16	TRBJ2-7	CASRDGQGTVTYEQYF
TRBV9	16	TRBJ2-1	CASSVSLLSSGDEQFF
TRBV6-6	14	TRBJ2-5	CASRATGYRETQYF
TRBV9	15	TRBJ2-1	CASSVQAGGYNEQFF
TRBV29-1	12	TRBJ2-1	CSVARSYNEQFF
TRBV18	17	TRBJ2-3	CASSPPPGTQYEGTQYF
TRBV5-1	20	TRBJ2-6	CASSLEWRGVLNPGANVLTF
TRBV10-3	15	TRBJ2-1	CAISESREGYNEQFF
TRBV30	14	TRBJ2-7	CAWNPLDKPYEQYF
TRBV6-5	13	TRBJ1-2	CASSAGQQYGYTF
TRBV6-1	15	TRBJ1-1	CASSGSKTGNTEAFF
TRBV28	14	TRBJ1-4	CASIPGTVDEKLFF
TRBV5-6	17	TRBJ2-6	CASSLPGGSSGANVLTF
TRBV7-2	14	TRBJ2-1	CATAVSGSYNEQFF
TRBV7-9	13	TRBJ1-3	CALTGRSGNTIYF
TRBV6-1	13	TRBJ1-2	CASRRNGDRGYTF
TRBV9	15	TRBJ2-7	CASSVGDRGPDEQYF
TRBV2	14	TRBJ2-3	CASSPGTFQDTQYF
TRBV10-3	17	TRBJ2-3	CAISPRGVGGATDTQYF
TRBV19	16	TRBJ2-3	CASRDRGTVHTDTQYF
TRBV5-4	14	TRBJ2-7	CASQPTSGSYEQYF
TRBV11-2	17	TRBJ2-1	CASSLLPTGGPGGEQFF
TRBV9	15	TRBJ1-1	CASSVAAGVRTEAFF
TRBV6-4	16	TRBJ2-1	CASSDSVLAGMNEQFF
TRBV2	15	TRBJ1-5	CASSVGQGENQPQHF
TRBV7-9	16	TRBJ1-1	CASSPDGGGVNTEAFF
TRBV5-1	16	TRBJ1-3	CASSLALLGAGNTIYF
TRBV5-1	15	TRBJ2-7	CASSFQAGGRDEQYF
TRBV19	15	TRBJ2-1	CASSRTGQGYNEQFF